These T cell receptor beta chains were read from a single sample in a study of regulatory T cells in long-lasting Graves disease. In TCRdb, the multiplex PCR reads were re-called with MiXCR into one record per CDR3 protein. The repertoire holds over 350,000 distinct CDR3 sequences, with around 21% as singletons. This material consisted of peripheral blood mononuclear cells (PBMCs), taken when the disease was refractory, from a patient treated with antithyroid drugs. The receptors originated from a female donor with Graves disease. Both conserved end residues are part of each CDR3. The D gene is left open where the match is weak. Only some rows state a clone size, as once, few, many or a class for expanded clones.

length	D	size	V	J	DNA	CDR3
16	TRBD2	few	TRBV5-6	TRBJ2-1	TGTGCCAGCAGCCCCTTAGCGGGAGCCCCTCACAATGAGCAGTTCTTC	CASSPLAGAPHNEQFF
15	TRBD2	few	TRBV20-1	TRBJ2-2	TGCAGTGCCCTGGAGCGGGAGGAGAACACCGGGGAGCTGTTTTTT	CSALEREENTGELFF
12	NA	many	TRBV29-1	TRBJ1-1	TGCAGCGTTGGCGGCAGGGTCACTGAAGCTTTCTTT	CSVGGRVTEAFF
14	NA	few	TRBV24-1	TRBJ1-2	TGTGCCACCAGTGAGGGCGGGTACAACTATGGCTACACCTTC	CATSEGGYNYGYTF
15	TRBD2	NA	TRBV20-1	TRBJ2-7	TGCGGTGCTAGAGATCTCCTAGCGGGAGAATACGAGCAGTACTTC	CGARDLLAGEYEQYF
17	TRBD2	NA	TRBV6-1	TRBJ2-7	TGTGCCAGCAACAATGCTAGCGGGAGTTCCATTTTTTACGAGCAGTACTTC	CASNNASGSSIFYEQYF
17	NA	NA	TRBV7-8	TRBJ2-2	TGTGCCAGCAGCTTAGCGGCGGACACCGCGAACACCGGGGAGCTGTTTTTT	CASSLAADTANTGELFF
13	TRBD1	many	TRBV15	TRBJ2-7	TGTGCCACCAGCAGAGATCCAGGGGGCGAGCAGTACTTC	CATSRDPGGEQYF
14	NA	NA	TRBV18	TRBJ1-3	TGTGCCAGCTCACCACCAGTCTCTGGAAACACCATATATTTT	CASSPPVSGNTIYF
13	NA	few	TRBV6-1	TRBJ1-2	TGTGCCAGCAGTGAATTGGACGGATATGGCTACACCTTC	CASSELDGYGYTF
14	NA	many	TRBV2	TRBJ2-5	TGTGCCAGCAGTGAAGAAGGGTTGGGGGAGACCCAGTACTTC	CASSEEGLGETQYF
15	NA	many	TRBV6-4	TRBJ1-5	TGTGCCAGCAGTCCAGATTGGGGCGGCAATCAGCCCCAGCATTTT	CASSPDWGGNQPQHF
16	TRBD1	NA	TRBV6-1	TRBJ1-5	TGTGCCAGCAGTAAACTGGGACAGCCGGCTGATCAGCCCCAGCATTTT	CASSKLGQPADQPQHF
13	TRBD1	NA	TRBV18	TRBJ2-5	TGTGCCAGCTCACTCCCGACAGGGGAGACCCAGTACTTC	CASSLPTGETQYF
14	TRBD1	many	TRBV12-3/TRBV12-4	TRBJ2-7	TGTGCCAGCAGTTTGGGGACAGGGATCTCCGAGCAGTACTTC	CASSLGTGISEQYF
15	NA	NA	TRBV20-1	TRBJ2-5	TGCAGTGCTAGCATCTGGCAGAGGGTCCAAGAGACCCAGTACTTC	CSASIWQRVQETQYF
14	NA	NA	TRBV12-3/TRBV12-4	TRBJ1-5	TGTGCCAGCAGTTTGGGAGGGTCGGATCAGCCCCAGCATTTT	CASSLGGSDQPQHF
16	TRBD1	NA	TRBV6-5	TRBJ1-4	TGTGCCAGCAGTTCGGACAGGGGCTTTACTAATGAAAAACTGTTTTTT	CASSSDRGFTNEKLFF
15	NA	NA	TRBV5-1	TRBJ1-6	TGCGCCAGCAGCCCCTGGACGGTGAACGATTCACCCCTCCACTTT	CASSPWTVNDSPLHF
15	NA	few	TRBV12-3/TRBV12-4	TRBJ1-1	TGTGCCAGCAGTCGGGGGGGCAGTCTGAACACTGAAGCTTTCTTT	CASSRGGSLNTEAFF
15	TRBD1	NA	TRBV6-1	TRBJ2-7	TGTGCCAGCATTCCAGAGGACAGGGGGCCCTACGAGCAGTACTTC	CASIPEDRGPYEQYF
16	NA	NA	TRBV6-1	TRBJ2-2	TGTGCCAGTAATCAGGGGGGACTTCCGAACACCGGGGAGCTGTTTTTT	CASNQGGLPNTGELFF